This T cell receptor (beta chain) was identified in a study of blood T cell repertoires in COVID-19. The overall study: Material from acute and convalescent COVID-19 was sourced from the United States, Italy and Spain. The cDNA or gDNA used as material had been derived from T cells, B-cell-depleted T cells, or PBMCs.

In the study's own analysis: Counts of nucleated cells, estimated from reference gene primer amplification, were obtained. The method was immunoSEQ multiplex PCR; TCRdb's version includes in-frame clones alone and lacks a portion of them. That table furnishes V, J and clone size, whereas the DNA furnished D and trimming. The top ten clones hold approximately 4.5% of a sample with about 140,000 clones, over 60% of them seen once. The CDR3 consists of 16 residues. Germline V CDR1 and CDR2: SGHNT, YYREEE (reference sequence). The V and J ends lost 4 bases and 0 bases respectively, with 16 bases between them.

The origin of this receptor is a woman of 80 years or more with active or convalescent COVID-19. The chain couples TRBV5-4 to TRBJ1-1; D possibly corresponds to TRBD1 (6 bases). What was sequenced was peripheral blood. CDR3 sequence reads: CASSPKGGGLNTEAFF. The CDR3 DNA reads TGTGCCAGCAGCCCCAAAGGGGGGGGACTGAACACTGAAGCTTTCTTT.